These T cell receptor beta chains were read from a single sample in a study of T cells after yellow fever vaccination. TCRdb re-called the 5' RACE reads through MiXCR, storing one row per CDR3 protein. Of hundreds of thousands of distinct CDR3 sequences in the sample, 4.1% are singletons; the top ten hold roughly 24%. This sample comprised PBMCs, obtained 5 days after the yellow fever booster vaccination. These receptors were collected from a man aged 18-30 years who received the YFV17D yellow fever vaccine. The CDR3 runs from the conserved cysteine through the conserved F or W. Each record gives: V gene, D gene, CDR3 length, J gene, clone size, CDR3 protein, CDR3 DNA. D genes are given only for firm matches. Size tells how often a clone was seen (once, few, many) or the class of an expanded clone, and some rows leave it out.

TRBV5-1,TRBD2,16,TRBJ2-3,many,CASSLNLAGGTDTQYF,TGCGCCAGCAGTTTGAACCTAGCGGGGGGAACAGATACGCAGTATTTT
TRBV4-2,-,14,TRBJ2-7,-,CASSQTGGQYEQYF,TGTGCCAGCAGCCAAACTGGGGGGCAATACGAGCAGTACTTC
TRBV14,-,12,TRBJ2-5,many,CASSPSRGTQYF,TGTGCCAGCAGCCCATCTCGGGGGACCCAGTACTTC
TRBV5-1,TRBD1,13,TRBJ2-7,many,CASSPDRAYEQYF,TGCGCCAGCAGCCCTGACAGGGCCTACGAGCAGTACTTC
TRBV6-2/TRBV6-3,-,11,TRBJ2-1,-,CASSYIQEQFF,TGTGCCAGCAGTTACATACAAGAGCAGTTCTTC
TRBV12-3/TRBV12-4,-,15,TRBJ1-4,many,CASSSGRTTNEKLFF,TGTGCCAGCAGTTCGGGACGCACCACTAATGAAAAACTGTTTTTT
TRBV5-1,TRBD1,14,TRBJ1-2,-,CASSWGQGEAGYTF,TGCGCCAGCAGCTGGGGACAGGGGGAAGCGGGCTACACCTTC
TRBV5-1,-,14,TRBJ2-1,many,CASSIRDTYNEQFF,TGCGCCAGCAGCATCCGGGACACCTACAATGAGCAGTTCTTC
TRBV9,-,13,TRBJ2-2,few,CASSWTRTGELFF,TGTGCCAGCAGTTGGACCCGCACCGGGGAGCTGTTTTTT
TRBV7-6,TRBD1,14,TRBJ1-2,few,CASSSGDRVYGYTF,TGTGCCAGCAGCTCCGGGGACAGGGTGTATGGCTACACCTTC
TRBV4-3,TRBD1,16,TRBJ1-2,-,CASSQDYRTGLYGYTF,TGCGCCAGCAGCCAAGATTACAGGACAGGGTTGTATGGCTACACCTTC
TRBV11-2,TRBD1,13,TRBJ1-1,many,CASRDRGNTEAFF,TGTGCCAGCAGGGACAGGGGGAACACTGAAGCTTTCTTT
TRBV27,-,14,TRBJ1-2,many,CASSGQDSAKGYTF,TGTGCCAGCAGTGGGCAGGACAGTGCTAAGGGCTACACCTTC
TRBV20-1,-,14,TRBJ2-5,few,CSTNGEGDQETQYF,TGCAGTACTAACGGGGAGGGGGACCAAGAGACCCAGTACTTC
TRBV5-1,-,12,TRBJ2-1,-,CASSLGLGEQFF,TGCGCCAGCAGCTTGGGGTTGGGGGAGCAGTTCTTC
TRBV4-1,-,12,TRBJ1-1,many,CASSPIGEEAFF,TGCGCCAGCAGCCCCATAGGGGAAGAAGCTTTCTTT
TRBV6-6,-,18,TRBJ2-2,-,CASSYSKSTPRSTGELFF,TGTGCCAGCAGTTACTCGAAGTCGACACCAAGAAGCACCGGGGAGCTGTTTTTT
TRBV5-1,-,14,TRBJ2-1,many,CASSLWGPGNEQFF,TGCGCCAGCAGCTTGTGGGGGCCAGGAAATGAGCAGTTCTTC
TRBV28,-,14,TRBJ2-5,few,CASRRGLAGETQYF,TGTGCCAGCAGAAGGGGCCTGGCGGGAGAGACCCAGTACTTC
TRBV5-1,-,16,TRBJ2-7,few,CASSLGGAGISYEQYF,TGCGCCAGCAGCTTGGGAGGGGCTGGGATCTCCTACGAGCAGTACTTC
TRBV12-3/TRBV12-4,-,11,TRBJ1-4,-,CASSLTRELFF,TGTGCCAGCAGTTTAACCAGGGAACTGTTTTTT
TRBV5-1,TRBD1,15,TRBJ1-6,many,CASRTGTGRESPLHF,TGCGCCAGCAGAACAGGGACAGGGCGGGAGTCACCCCTCCACTTT
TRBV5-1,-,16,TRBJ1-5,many,CASSWGAGDSNQPQHF,TGCGCCAGCAGCTGGGGGGCCGGGGATAGCAATCAGCCCCAGCATTTT
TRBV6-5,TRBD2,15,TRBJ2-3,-,CASSYGTSGGDTQYF,TGTGCCAGCAGTTACGGGACTAGCGGGGGGGATACGCAGTATTTT
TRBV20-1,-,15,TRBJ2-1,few,CSARPPTGDYNEQFF,TGCAGTGCTAGACCCCCTACCGGGGACTACAATGAGCAGTTCTTC
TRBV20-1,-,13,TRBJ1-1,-,CSAPPVRDTEAFF,TGCAGTGCTCCCCCCGTCAGAGACACTGAAGCTTTCTTT
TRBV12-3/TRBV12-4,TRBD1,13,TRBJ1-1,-,CASGQGENTEAFF,TGTGCCAGCGGCCAGGGGGAGAACACTGAAGCTTTCTTT
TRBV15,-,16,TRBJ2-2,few,CATSRSSGGVEGELFF,TGTGCCACCAGCAGGAGCTCCGGGGGTGTCGAAGGGGAGCTGTTTTTT
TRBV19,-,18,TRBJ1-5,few,CASSMMGGARESNQPQHF,TGTGCCAGTAGTATGATGGGGGGGGCACGGGAGAGCAATCAGCCCCAGCATTTT
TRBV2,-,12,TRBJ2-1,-,CASSTTGIEQFF,TGTGCCAGCAGTACAACAGGGATTGAGCAGTTCTTC
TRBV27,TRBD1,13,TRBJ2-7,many,CASREQGYHEQYF,TGTGCCAGCAGAGAACAGGGGTACCACGAGCAGTACTTC
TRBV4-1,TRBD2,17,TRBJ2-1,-,CASSHPSGGAFYREQFF,TGCGCCAGCAGCCACCCTAGCGGGGGGGCGTTCTATCGTGAGCAGTTCTTC
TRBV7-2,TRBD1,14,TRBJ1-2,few,CASSSRQGRYGYTF,TGTGCCAGCAGCTCTCGACAGGGGCGCTATGGCTACACCTTC
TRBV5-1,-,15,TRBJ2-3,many,CASSLSRLVTDTQYF,TGCGCCAGCAGCCTTTCTAGACTAGTGACAGATACGCAGTATTTT
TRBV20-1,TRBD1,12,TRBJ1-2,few,CSAYHRGGGYTF,TGCAGTGCTTACCACAGGGGGGGAGGCTACACCTTC
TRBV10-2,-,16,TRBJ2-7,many,CASRGADYRDLGEQYF,TGCGCCAGCAGGGGGGCCGATTACAGGGACCTCGGCGAGCAGTACTTC
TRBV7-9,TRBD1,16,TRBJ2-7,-,CASSPLSRGGTGEQYF,TGTGCCAGCAGCCCCCTATCGCGAGGGGGCACGGGTGAGCAGTACTTC
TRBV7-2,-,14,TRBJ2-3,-,CASSLRRFPDTQYF,TGTGCCAGCAGCTTAAGGAGGTTCCCAGATACGCAGTATTTT
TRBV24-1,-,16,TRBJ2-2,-,CATSETARLNTGELFF,TGTGCCACCAGTGAGACCGCGCGGCTGAACACCGGGGAGCTGTTTTTT
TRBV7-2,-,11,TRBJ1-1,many,CASSLVLEAFF,TGTGCCAGCAGCTTAGTCCTAGAAGCTTTCTTT
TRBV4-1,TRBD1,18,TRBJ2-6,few,CASSYPGTGLPGANVLTF,TGCGCCAGCAGCTATCCCGGGACAGGGCTACCTGGGGCCAACGTCCTGACTTTC
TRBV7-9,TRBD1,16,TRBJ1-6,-,CASRSPTAGGNSPLHF,TGTGCCAGCAGATCACCCACGGCAGGGGGAAATTCACCCCTCCACTTT
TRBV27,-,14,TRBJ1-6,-,CASTNGLASVPLHF,TGTGCCAGCACCAACGGCCTGGCGAGTGTCCCCCTCCACTTT
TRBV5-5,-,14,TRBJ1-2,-,CASTGGEGQEGYTF,TGTGCCAGCACCGGGGGTGAGGGGCAGGAAGGCTACACCTTC
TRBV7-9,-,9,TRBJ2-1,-,CASGREQFF,TGTGCCAGCGGACGGGAGCAGTTCTTC
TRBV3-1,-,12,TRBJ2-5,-,CASSPHQETQYF,TGTGCCAGCAGCCCCCACCAAGAGACCCAGTACTTC
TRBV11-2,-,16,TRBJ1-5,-,CASSPRGGLSAQPQHF,TGTGCCAGCAGTCCCCGGGGAGGGCTCTCTGCTCAGCCCCAGCATTTT
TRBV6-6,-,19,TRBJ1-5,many,CASSYRILEDLDSNQPQHF,TGTGCCAGCAGTTACCGCATTCTTGAGGACCTCGATAGCAATCAGCCCCAGCATTTT
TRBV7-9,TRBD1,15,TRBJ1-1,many,CASSLAGGRNTEAFF,TGTGCCAGCAGCTTGGCAGGGGGGAGGAACACTGAAGCTTTCTTT
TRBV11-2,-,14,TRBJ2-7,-,CASSLSFETYEQYF,TGTGCCAGCAGCCTCAGCTTCGAAACCTACGAGCAGTACTTC